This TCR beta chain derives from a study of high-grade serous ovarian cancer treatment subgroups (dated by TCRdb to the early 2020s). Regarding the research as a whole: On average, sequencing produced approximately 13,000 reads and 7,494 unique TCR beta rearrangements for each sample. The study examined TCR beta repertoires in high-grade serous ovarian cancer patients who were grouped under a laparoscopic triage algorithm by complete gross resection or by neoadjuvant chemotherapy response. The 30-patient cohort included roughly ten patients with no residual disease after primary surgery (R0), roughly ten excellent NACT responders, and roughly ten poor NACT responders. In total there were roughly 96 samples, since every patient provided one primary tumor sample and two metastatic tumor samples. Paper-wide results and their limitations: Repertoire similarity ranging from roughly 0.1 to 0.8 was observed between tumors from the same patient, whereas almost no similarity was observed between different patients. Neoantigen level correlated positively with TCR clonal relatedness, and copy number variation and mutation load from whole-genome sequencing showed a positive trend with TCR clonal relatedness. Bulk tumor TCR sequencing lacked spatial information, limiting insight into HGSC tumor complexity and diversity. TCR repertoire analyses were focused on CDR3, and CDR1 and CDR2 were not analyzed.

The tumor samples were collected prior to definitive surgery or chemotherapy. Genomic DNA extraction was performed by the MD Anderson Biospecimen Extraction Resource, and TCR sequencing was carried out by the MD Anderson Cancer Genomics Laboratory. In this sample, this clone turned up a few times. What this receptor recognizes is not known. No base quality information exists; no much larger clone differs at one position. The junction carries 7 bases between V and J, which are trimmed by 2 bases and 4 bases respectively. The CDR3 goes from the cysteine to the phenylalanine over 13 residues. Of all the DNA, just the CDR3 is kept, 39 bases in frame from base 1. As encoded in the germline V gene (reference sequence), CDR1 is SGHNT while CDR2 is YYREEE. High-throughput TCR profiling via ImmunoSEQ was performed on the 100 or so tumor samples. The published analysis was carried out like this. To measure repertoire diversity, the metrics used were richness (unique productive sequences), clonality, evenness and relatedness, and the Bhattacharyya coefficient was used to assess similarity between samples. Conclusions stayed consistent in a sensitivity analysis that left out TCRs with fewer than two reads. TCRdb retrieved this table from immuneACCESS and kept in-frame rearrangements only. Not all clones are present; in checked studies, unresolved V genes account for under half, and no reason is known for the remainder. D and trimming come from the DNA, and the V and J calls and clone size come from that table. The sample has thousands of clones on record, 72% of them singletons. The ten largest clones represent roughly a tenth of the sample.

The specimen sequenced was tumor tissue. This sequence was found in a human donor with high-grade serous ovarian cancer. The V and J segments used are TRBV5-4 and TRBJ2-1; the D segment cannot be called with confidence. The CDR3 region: CASSLDSYNEQFF. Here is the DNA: TGTGCCAGCAGCTTAGACTCGTACAATGAGCAGTTCTTC. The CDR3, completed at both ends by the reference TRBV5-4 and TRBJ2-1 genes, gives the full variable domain ETGVTQSPTHLIKTRGQQVTLRCSSQSGHNTVSWYQQALGQGPQFIFQYYREEENGRGNFPPRFSGLQFPNYSSELNVNALELDDSALYLCASSLDSYNEQFFGPGTRLTVL.